This T cell receptor beta chain was obtained from a study of T cells after yellow fever vaccination. Study-wide context: The SMART-Seq v4 Ultra Low Input method served to prepare the low-cell-number fractions.

MiXCR was run by TCRdb on the 5' RACE reads, yielding one entry per CDR3 protein. This table holds some 300,000 distinct CDR3 sequences, 7.5% to 9% found once. This clonotype was seen more than once but under ten times. Germline CDR1 is LGHNA and CDR2 is YNFKEQ. CDR3 length: 18 amino acids. After removal of 3 bases from V and 4 bases from J, the junction contained 16 bases not matched to a gene. The clonotype originates from a man younger than 35 who received the YFV17D yellow fever vaccine. Sequenced material: CD4+ T cells sorted from PBMCs, taken 5 days after the yellow fever booster vaccination. The V gene is TRBV4-2, the J gene TRBJ2-5; 8 bases are a match to TRBD2. CDR3 in amino acids: CASSQGRIVAGRAETQYF. The DNA for the CDR3 is TGTGCCAGCAGCCAGGGGCGGATAGTAGCGGGGAGGGCAGAGACCCAGTACTTC.